These 27 T cell receptor beta chains came from one sample sequenced in a study of blood T cells in healthy people across ages. A sample-barcoded 5' primer and a J-beta primer mix were used in a second PCR of about 7 to 11 cycles. TCRdb re-analysed the 5' RACE reads in MiXCR, keeping a single row per CDR3 protein. The sample has about 1.8 million distinct CDR3 sequences; less than 50% are singletons. Material for sequencing was blood. The receptors were sampled from a woman aged 40-49 years in good health.

The chain employs TRBV3-1 and TRBJ2-1, with TRBD2 identical over 8 bases. Per the germline V gene, CDR1 is LGHDT and CDR2 is YNNKEL (reference sequence). This CDR3 comprises 13 residues. V lost 4 bases to trimming and J lost 10 bases; unmatched junction nucleotides: 6. CDR3 sequence (DNA): TGTGCCAGCAGCCGAGACCCGGGGGGGGAGCAGTTCTTC. Amino acid sequence: CASSRDPGGEQFF.

V usage is TRBV4-2 and J usage is TRBJ2-5; perhaps D is TRBD1 or TRBD2 (5 bases each). V lost 3 bases and J 5 bases, leaving 16 bases between the germline ends. The CDR3 is 15 residues long. Germline CDR1 LGHNA, CDR2 YNFKEQ. The CDR3 coding sequence is TGTGCCAGCAGCCATAATAGGGGCTGGGAGGAGACCCAGTACTTC. Translating it yields CASSHNRGWEETQYF.

This clonotype was seen more than once but under ten times. The rearrangement links TRBV15 to TRBJ2-5, with 8 bases aligning to TRBD2. The V gene's germline CDR1 is LNHNV and CDR2 YYDKDF (reference sequence). The CDR3 loop spans 15 amino acids. V shed 2 bases and J 1 base; nucleotides not matched to a gene: 3. CDR3 region: CATSRTSGFQETQYF. The CDR3, as DNA: TGTGCCACCAGCAGAACTAGCGGCTTCCAAGAGACCCAGTACTTC.

V usage is TRBV10-3 and J usage is TRBJ1-6; TRBD1 agrees at 7 bases. CDR1 ENHRY and CDR2 SYGVKD come from the germline V gene. The CDR3 is 14 residues long. J gave up 10 bases and V 3 bases, and 6 bases lay outside the gene matches. CDR3 loop: CAISEEGASSPLHF. The CDR3 DNA reads as TGTGCCATCAGTGAAGAGGGGGCTAGCTCACCCCTCCACTTT.

V gene TRBV24-1 combines with J gene TRBJ1-2; D is unclear. The length of the CDR3 is 12 residues. The V gene lost 1 base and the J gene lost 7 bases, with 6 bases spanning the gap. Looked up from germline, CDR1 is KGHDR and CDR2 is SFDVKD. In nucleotides, the CDR3 is TGTGCCACCAGTGATTTAGGGTGTGGCTACACCTTC. Its protein is CATSDLGCGYTF.

The chain carries TRBV10-3 and TRBJ1-6, with TRBD1 matching over 9 bases. Germline values: CDR1 ENHRY, CDR2 SYGVKD. The CDR3 consists of 13 residues. The ends lost 8 bases at V and 7 bases at J; junction bases unmatched: 3. The DNA for the CDR3 is TGTGCCATCGCGACAGGGGGAAATTCACCCCTCCACTTT. Translated: CAIATGGNSPLHF.

This clonotype showed up just a few times. The rearrangement links TRBV6-5 to TRBJ2-1; D unclear. Germline V lookup: CDR1 MNHEY, CDR2 SVGAGI. Trimming took 0 bases from V and 6 from J, leaving 6 bases between them. The CDR3 spans 13 residues. CDR3 amino acids: CASSYSPGNEQFF. CDR3 in DNA: TGTGCCAGCAGTTACTCCCCCGGCAATGAGCAGTTCTTC.

The chain carries TRBV12-3 or TRBV12-4 and TRBJ2-1; either TRBD1 or TRBD2 may supply D (6 bases each). This CDR3 has 14 amino acids. V was pared by 5 bases and J by 13 bases, with 21 bases between. CDR3 coding DNA: TGTGCCAGCAGTCCAACAGGGCGGGGAGAGACCCAGTTCTTC. Its translation is CASSPTGRGETQFF.

The rearrangement joins TRBV20-1 to TRBJ1-2; TRBD1 agrees at 10 bases. V lost 4 bases and J lost 5; bases outside the gene matches: 7. This CDR3 has 14 amino acids. CDR1 is DFQATT, CDR2 SNEGSKA, per germline (reference sequence). CDR3 DNA: TGCAGTGCTACCGGGACAGGGGTGGGGTATGGCTACACCTTC. It codes for CSATGTGVGYGYTF.

This clonotype has more than one count but fewer than ten. This chain links TRBV28 with TRBJ1-2; no clear D. V lost 2 bases and J 1 base, leaving 11 bases between the germline ends. CDR1 MDHEN and CDR2 SYDVKM come from the germline V gene. CDR3 length: 15 residues. The CDR3 DNA is TGTGCCAGCAGTTTAACGAGTGGGAGTAACTATGGCTACACCTTC. The encoded protein is CASSLTSGSNYGYTF.

This clonotype has just a few counts. The V call is TRBV2, the J call TRBJ2-1; D not certain. Germline V gene lookup returns CDR1 SNHLY and CDR2 FYNNEI. The CDR3 totals 14 residues. V shed 7 bases and J shed 0 bases, with 10 bases lying between them. In nucleotides, the CDR3 is TGTGCCAGCATGGACGATAGCTCCTACAATGAGCAGTTCTTC. Protein: CASMDDSSYNEQFF.

This clonotype was observed a few times. The DNA is omitted, as the CDR3 cannot be located on it reliably, and the CDR3 follows TCRdb's listing. V gene TRBV28 combines with J gene TRBJ2-5; TRBD1, the table's D call, was not compared with the DNA. Per germline, CDR1 MDHEN and CDR2 SYDVKM. The CDR3 sequence runs 15 residues, both termini included. The CDR3 here is CASSFGSGAGETQYF.

This chain connects TRBV29-1 to TRBJ1-5; perhaps TRBD1 as D (5 bases). The CDR3 loop spans 13 amino acids. V was shortened by 6 bases and J by 3 bases, with 12 bases between the two germline ends. Germline V gene data show CDR1 as SQVTM and CDR2 as ANQGSEA. The CDR3 protein is CSVAKGINQPQHF. As DNA, the CDR3 is TGCAGCGTGGCCAAGGGGATCAATCAGCCCCAGCATTTT.

The chain employs TRBV20-1 and TRBJ1-2, with D perhaps matching TRBD1 (5 bases). CDR3 size: 13 residues. Trimming shortened V by 6 bases and J by 5 bases, and 16 bases separated the two germline ends. Germline V gene lookup returns CDR1 DFQATT and CDR2 SNEGSKA (reference sequence). CDR3 in amino acids: CSAAGTGAYGYTF. The DNA for the CDR3 is TGCAGTGCGGCGGGGACCGGGGCGTATGGCTACACCTTC.

The chain carries TRBV6-2 or TRBV6-3 and TRBJ2-4, with D uncertain. V lost 2 bases and J 13 bases, leaving 18 bases between the germline ends. This CDR3 comprises 14 residues. The germline CDR1 and CDR2 sequences are MNHEY and SVGEGT. The CDR3 nucleotides are TGTGCCAGCAGTTACGAGGCCCCCCCTGGGCCCCAGTACTTC. Amino acid sequence: CASSYEAPPGPQYF.

This chain uses TRBV4-2 with TRBJ2-7; 10 nucleotides agree with TRBD1. The CDR3 sequence is 16 residues long. J gave up 3 bases and V 0 bases, and 5 bases lay outside the gene matches. CDR1 and CDR2 (germline): LGHNA, YNFKEQ. The CDR3 DNA reads as TGTGCCAGCAGCCAAGAAATCGGGACAGGGGACTACGAGCAGTACTTC. Its protein product is CASSQEIGTGDYEQYF.

The table lists this clonotype with a few counts. The V gene is TRBV6-5, the J gene TRBJ2-7, with D possibly being TRBD1 (6 bases). CDR1 and CDR2 from the germline V gene are MNHEY and SVGAGI. The CDR3 is 14 amino acids. V lost 6 bases to trimming and J lost 0 bases, with 12 bases between them. The CDR3 sequence: CASSTTGYSYEQYF. The CDR3 DNA follows: TGTGCCAGCAGCACGACAGGTTACTCCTACGAGCAGTACTTC.

V gene TRBV11-2 combines with J gene TRBJ2-1; either TRBD1 or TRBD2 may fit D (5 bases each). This CDR3 is built from 16 residues. The germline CDR1 and CDR2 sequences are SGHAT and FQNNGV. Trimming removed 5 bases from V and 12 bases from J, with 26 bases in between. The CDR3 here is CASSQRLTDSNQGQFF. DNA of the CDR3: TGTGCCAGCAGCCAGAGGCTTACGGACTCAAATCAGGGGCAGTTCTTC.

A few counts support this clonotype. The J gene is TRBJ2-1, the V gene TRBV6-2 or TRBV6-3; a possible D gene is TRBD2 (7 bases). Germline CDR1 MNHEY, CDR2 SVGEGT. Trimming took 8 bases from V and 4 from J, leaving 15 bases between them. This CDR3 contains 14 residues. The CDR3 region is CASLEGGGYNEQFF. In nucleotides, the CDR3 is TGTGCCAGCCTCGAAGGGGGGGGTTACAATGAGCAGTTCTTC.

V usage is TRBV2 and J usage is TRBJ2-7; D gene uncertain. V lost 3 bases and J lost 7, with 7 bases in between. The CDR3 extends over 11 amino acids. The germline V gene encodes CDR1 SNHLY and CDR2 FYNNEI. The DNA of the CDR3 is TGTGCCAGCAGTGAGTATGGGGAGCAGTACTTC. Translated, it gives CASSEYGEQYF.

The chain uses TRBV28 and TRBJ2-3; D uncertain. The V gene lost 8 bases and the J gene lost 4 bases, with 13 bases spanning the gap. The V gene's germline CDR1 is MDHEN and CDR2 SYDVKM. The length of the CDR3 is 13 residues. The CDR3 nucleotides read TGTGCCAGCCGGGCTATTTTCCCAGATACGCAGTATTTT. Its protein product is CASRAIFPDTQYF.

The chain links TRBV25-1 to TRBJ2-1; a weak D match, TRBD1 (5 bases). The germline V and J ends were trimmed by 3 bases and 8 bases, with 14 bases remaining between them. Germline CDR1 reads MGHDK; CDR2 reads SYGVNS. CDR3 length equals 14 residues. CDR3 coding DNA: TGTGCCAGCAGTGAGAATTGGAAAGGGGATGAGCAGTTCTTC. This encodes CASSENWKGDEQFF.

The sample holds a few counts of this clonotype. The chain joins TRBV7-8 to TRBJ2-5; 8 bases agree with TRBD2. Germline CDR1 and CDR2: SGHVS and FQNEAQ. J was trimmed by 4 bases and V by 2 bases; bases with no gene match: 6. This CDR3 is built from 15 residues. In nucleotides, the CDR3 is TGTGCCAGCAGCTTAACGGGAGGGTGGGCAGAGACCCAGTACTTC. This sequence encodes CASSLTGGWAETQYF.

The CDR3 nucleotides are TGCAGTGCTAGAGATCAAAGGACAGGGTATCAAGAGACCCAGTACTTC. This sequence encodes CSARDQRTGYQETQYF. This chain uses TRBV20-1 with TRBJ2-5; 8 bases agree with TRBD1. The CDR3 sequence is 16 residues long. V lost 0 bases to trimming and J lost 2 bases; unmatched junction nucleotides: 8. CDR1 is DFQATT, CDR2 SNEGSKA, per germline (reference sequence).

This chain links TRBV6-2 or TRBV6-3 with TRBJ2-1; 8 bases agree with TRBD1. Germline CDR1 MNHEY, CDR2 SVGEGT. With V trimmed by 8 bases and J by 9 bases, 6 bases remained unmatched. This CDR3 spans 12 amino acids. The DNA for the CDR3 is TGTGCCAGCCGACAGGGGATCGGTGAGCAGTTCTTC. Amino acids: CASRQGIGEQFF.

This chain uses TRBV15 with TRBJ2-1; D is ambiguous. Germline V CDR1 and CDR2: LNHNV, YYDKDF (reference sequence). With 1 base removed from V and 13 bases from J, the gap between germline ends came to 14 bases. CDR3 length equals 13 residues. This CDR3 reads CATSRGFAETQFF. The CDR3 DNA is TGTGCCACCAGCAGAGGCTTCGCAGAGACCCAGTTCTTC.

This clonotype was seen a handful of times. V is TRBV5-1 and J is TRBJ2-1; 9 nucleotides agree with TRBD2. The CDR3 runs 13 residues. CDR1 and CDR2 (germline): SGHRS, YFSETQ. Losses at the gene ends were 7 bases for V and 4 bases for J; bases not matched to a gene: 3. The CDR3 coding sequence is TGCGCCAGCTTTAGCGGGGGTTACAATGAGCAGTTCTTC. The encoded protein is CASFSGGYNEQFF.